Listed here is a single T cell receptor (beta chain). This record belongs to a study of blood T cell repertoires in COVID-19. Study-level background: T cells, B-cell-depleted T cells, or PBMCs provided the cDNA or gDNA that served as material.

The authors' processing: Reference gene primer amplification gave nucleated cell count estimates. Some clones are missing from TCRdb's copy, which holds only in-frame ones; the method was immunoSEQ multiplex PCR. V and J calls and clone size are given by that table; D and trimming were obtained from the DNA. This sample has about 300,000 clones; 88% occur once, and the top ten carry just under 9.5%. This CDR3 comprises 14 residues. V was shortened by 3 bases and J by 6 bases, with 16 bases between the two germline ends. Germline CDR1 reads SGHRS; CDR2 reads YFSETQ. V usage is TRBV5-1 and J usage is TRBJ2-7; tentatively, D is TRBD2 (6 bases). Sequenced: peripheral blood. This clonotype was sampled from a man aged 18 to 35 with active or convalescent COVID-19. In nucleotides, the CDR3 is TGCGCCAGCAGCTCCGGGACTCCGACGGTCGAGCAGTACTTC. It yields the protein CASSSGTPTVEQYF.